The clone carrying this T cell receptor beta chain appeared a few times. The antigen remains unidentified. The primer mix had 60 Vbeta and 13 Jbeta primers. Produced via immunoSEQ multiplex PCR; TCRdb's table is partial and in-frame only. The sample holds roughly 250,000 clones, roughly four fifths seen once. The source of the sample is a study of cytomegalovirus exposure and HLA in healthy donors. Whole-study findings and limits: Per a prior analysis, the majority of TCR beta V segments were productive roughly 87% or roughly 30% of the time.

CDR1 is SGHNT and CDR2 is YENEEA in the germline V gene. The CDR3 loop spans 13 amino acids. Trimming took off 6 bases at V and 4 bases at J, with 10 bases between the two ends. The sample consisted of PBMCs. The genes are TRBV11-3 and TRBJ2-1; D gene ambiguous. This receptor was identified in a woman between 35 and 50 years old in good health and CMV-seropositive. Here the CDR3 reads CASSPTSYNEQFF. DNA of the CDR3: TGTGCCAGCAGTCCGACAAGTTACAATGAGCAGTTCTTC. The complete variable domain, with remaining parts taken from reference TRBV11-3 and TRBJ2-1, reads EAGVVQSPRYKIIEKKQPVAFWCNPISGHNTLYWYLQNLGQGPELLIRYENEEAVDDSQLPKDRFSAERLKGVDSTLKIQPAELGDSAVYLCASSPTSYNEQFFGPGTRLTVL.